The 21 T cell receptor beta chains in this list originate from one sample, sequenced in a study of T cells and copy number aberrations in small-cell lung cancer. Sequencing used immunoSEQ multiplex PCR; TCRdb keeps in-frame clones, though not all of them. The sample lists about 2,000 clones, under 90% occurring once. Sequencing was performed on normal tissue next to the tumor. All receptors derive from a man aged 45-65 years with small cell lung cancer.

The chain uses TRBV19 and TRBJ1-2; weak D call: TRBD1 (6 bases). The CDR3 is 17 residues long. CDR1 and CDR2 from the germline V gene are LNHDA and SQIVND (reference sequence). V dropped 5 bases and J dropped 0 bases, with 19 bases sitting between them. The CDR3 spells CASSPSSGGPPNYGYTF. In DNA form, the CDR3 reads TGTGCCAGTAGTCCCTCGTCGGGGGGCCCCCCTAACTATGGCTACACCTTC.

In DNA, the CDR3 is TGTGCCAGCAGCATCCTACAGGGATCTTCTGGCTACACCTTC. Amino acids: CASSILQGSSGYTF. The V gene is TRBV21-1, the J gene TRBJ1-2; the table's TRBD1 call for D was not verified on the DNA. TRBV21-1 is a listed pseudogene. The CDR3 runs to 14 residues.

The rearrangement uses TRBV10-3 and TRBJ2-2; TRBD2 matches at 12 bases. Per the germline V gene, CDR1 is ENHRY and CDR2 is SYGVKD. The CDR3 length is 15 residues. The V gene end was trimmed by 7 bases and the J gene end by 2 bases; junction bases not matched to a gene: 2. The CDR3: CAIKTSGGNTGELFF. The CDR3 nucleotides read TGTGCCATCAAGACTAGCGGGGGCAACACCGGGGAGCTGTTTTTT.

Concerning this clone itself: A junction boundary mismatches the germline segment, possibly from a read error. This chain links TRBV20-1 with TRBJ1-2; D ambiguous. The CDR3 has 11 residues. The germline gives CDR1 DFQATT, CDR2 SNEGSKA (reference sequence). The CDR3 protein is CSARDYRNGNF. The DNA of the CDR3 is TGCAGTGCTAGAGATTATAGGAACGGAAACTTC.

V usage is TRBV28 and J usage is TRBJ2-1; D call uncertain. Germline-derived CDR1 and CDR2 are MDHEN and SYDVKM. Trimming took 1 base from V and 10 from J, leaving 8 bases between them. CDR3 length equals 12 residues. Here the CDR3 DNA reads TGTGCCAGCAGTTTATTGGACGGAGAGCAGTTCTTC. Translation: CASSLLDGEQFF.

The CDR3 region is CASSLTGERLNEQFF. The CDR3 DNA sequence: TGTGCCAGCTCTCTCACAGGGGAGAGGTTGAATGAGCAGTTCTTC. The chain uses TRBV27 and TRBJ2-1, with 7 positions matching TRBD1. This CDR3 has 15 residues. Trimming removed 8 bases from V and 7 bases from J; junction bases left unmatched: 14. Germline assignment: CDR1 MNHEY and CDR2 SMNVEV (reference sequence).

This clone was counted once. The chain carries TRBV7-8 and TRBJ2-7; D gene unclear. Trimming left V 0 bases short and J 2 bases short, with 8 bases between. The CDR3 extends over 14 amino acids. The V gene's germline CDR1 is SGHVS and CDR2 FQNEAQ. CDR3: CASSLAFGAYEQYF. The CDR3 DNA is TGTGCCAGCAGCTTAGCGTTCGGAGCCTACGAGCAGTACTTC.

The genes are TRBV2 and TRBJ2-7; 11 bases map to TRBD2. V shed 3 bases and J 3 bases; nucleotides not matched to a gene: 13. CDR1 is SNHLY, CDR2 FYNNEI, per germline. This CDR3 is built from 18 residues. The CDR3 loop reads CASSDKVGLAALFYEQYF. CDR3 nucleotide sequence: TGTGCCAGCAGTGATAAGGTGGGACTAGCGGCGCTGTTCTACGAGCAGTACTTC.

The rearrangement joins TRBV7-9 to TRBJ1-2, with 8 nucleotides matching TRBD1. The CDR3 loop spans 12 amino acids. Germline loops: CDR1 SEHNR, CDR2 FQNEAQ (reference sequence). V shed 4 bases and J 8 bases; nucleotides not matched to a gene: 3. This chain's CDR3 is CASSYRDRGYTF. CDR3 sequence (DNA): TGTGCCAGCAGCTACCGGGACAGGGGCTACACCTTC.

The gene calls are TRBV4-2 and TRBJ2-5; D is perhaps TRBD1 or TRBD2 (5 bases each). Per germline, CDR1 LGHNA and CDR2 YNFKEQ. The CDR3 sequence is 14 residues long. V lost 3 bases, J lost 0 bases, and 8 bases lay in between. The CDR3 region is CASSQGTDQETQYF. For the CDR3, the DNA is TGTGCCAGCAGCCAGGGGACGGACCAAGAGACCCAGTACTTC.

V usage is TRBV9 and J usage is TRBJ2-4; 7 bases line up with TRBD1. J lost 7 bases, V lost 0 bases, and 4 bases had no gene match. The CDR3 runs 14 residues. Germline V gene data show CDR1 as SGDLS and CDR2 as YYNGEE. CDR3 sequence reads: CASSVGDSGNIQYF. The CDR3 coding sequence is TGTGCCAGCAGCGTAGGGGACAGTGGGAACATTCAGTACTTC.

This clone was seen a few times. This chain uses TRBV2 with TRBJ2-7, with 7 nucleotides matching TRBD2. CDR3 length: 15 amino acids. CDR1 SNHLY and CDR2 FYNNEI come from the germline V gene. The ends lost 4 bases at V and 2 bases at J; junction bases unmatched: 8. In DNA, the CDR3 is TGTGCCAGCAGTGTTTCAACTAGCGCTGCCTACGAGCAGTACTTC. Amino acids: CASSVSTSAAYEQYF.

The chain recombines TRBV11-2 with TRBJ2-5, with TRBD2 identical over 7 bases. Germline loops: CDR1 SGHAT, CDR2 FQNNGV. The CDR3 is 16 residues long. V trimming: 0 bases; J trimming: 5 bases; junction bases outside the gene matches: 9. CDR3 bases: TGTGCCAGCAGCTTAGATGTGGGGGGGTTGAGTGAGACCCAGTACTTC. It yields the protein CASSLDVGGLSETQYF.

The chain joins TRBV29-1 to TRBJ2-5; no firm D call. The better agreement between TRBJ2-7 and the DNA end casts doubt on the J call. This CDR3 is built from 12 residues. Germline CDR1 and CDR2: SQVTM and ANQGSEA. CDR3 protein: CSVIRLSGEQYF. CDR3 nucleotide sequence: TGCAGCGTTATCCGACTTTCGGGCGAGCAGTACTTC.

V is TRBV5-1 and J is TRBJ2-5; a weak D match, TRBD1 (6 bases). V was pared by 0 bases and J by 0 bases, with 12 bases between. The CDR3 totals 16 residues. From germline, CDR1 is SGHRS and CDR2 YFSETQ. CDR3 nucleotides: TGCGCCAGCAGCTTGGCCGGAAGGACAGACCAAGAGACCCAGTACTTC. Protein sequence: CASSLAGRTDQETQYF.

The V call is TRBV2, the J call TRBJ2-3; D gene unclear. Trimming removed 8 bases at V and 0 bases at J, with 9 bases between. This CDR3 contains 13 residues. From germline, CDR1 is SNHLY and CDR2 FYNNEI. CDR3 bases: TGTGCCAGCCTAAAATACAGCACAGATACGCAGTATTTT. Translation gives CASLKYSTDTQYF.

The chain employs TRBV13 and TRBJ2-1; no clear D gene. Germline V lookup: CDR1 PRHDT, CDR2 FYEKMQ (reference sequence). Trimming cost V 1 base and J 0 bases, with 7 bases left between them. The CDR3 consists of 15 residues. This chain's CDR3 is CASSLVRSSYNEQFF. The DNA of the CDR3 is TGTGCCAGCAGCTTAGTCAGGAGCTCCTACAATGAGCAGTTCTTC.

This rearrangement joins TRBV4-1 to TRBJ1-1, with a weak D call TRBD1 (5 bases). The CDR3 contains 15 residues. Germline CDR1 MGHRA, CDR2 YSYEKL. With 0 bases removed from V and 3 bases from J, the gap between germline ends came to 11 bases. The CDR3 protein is CASSQDPQGDTEAFF. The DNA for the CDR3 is TGCGCCAGCAGCCAAGATCCCCAGGGCGACACTGAAGCTTTCTTT.

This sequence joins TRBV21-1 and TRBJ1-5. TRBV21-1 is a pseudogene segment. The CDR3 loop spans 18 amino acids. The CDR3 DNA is TGTGCCAGCAGCAACCACGGAGCGGGACAAGCCCTCAATCAGCCCCAGCATTTT. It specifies CASSNHGAGQALNQPQHF.

For the CDR3, the DNA is TGCGCCAGCAGCACACACCCGGCGACTAGCGGCTCCTACGAGCAGTACTTC. It is translated as CASSTHPATSGSYEQYF. The chain employs TRBV4-1 and TRBJ2-7, with 9 bases lining up with TRBD2. This CDR3 has 17 residues. V lost 5 bases and J lost 0; bases outside the gene matches: 11. Germline CDR1 MGHRA, CDR2 YSYEKL.

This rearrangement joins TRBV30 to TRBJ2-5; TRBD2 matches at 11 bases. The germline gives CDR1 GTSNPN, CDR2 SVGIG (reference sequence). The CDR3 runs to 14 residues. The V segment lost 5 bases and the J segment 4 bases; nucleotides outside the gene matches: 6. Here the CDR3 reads CAWGRLAGGETQYF. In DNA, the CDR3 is TGTGCCTGGGGGAGGCTAGCGGGAGGAGAGACCCAGTACTTC.